These T cell receptor beta chains were read from a single sample in a study of T-cell reconstitution after alpha-beta-depleted transplantation in children. In TCRdb, the PCR reads were re-called with MiXCR into one record per CDR3 protein. Among about 210,000 distinct CDR3 sequences listed, under 20% were seen once. This specimen was PBMCs, mostly from graft donor cells, taken 360 days after TCRalphabeta/CD19-depleted stem cell transplant. The receptors come from a male patient aged 2 to 10 who had a stem cell transplant for acute lymphoblastic leukemia, so the T cells may come from the graft donor. Both conserved end residues are part of each CDR3. D genes are given only for firm matches. Where a row states a size, it is once, few, many or the class of an expanded clone; other rows omit it.

cdr3_aa cdr3_nt v_call cdr3_length j_call clone_size d_call
CASSLAESSYEQYF TGTGCCAGCAGCTTAGCGGAGTCCTCCTACGAGCAGTACTTC TRBV7-9 14 TRBJ2-7 - -
CASSTSPGDTQYF TGTGCCAGTAGTACCTCCCCGGGGGATACGCAGTATTTT TRBV19 13 TRBJ2-3 once -
CASSVDRSAGANTEAFF TGTGCCAGCAGTGTCGACAGGTCCGCTGGGGCGAACACTGAAGCTTTCTTT TRBV27 17 TRBJ1-1 few -
CASSLIQEQFF TGTGCCAGCAGTTTGATCCAAGAGCAGTTCTTC TRBV28 11 TRBJ2-1 many -
CASTRQGIQETQYF TGTGCCAGCACCCGACAGGGGATCCAAGAGACCCAGTACTTC TRBV6-1 14 TRBJ2-5 - TRBD1
CASSFYGDTQYF TGTGCCAGCAGCTTTTATGGAGATACGCAGTATTTT TRBV11-2 12 TRBJ2-3 few -
CASSYQQGAETQYF TGTGCCAGCAGTTATCAACAGGGGGCAGAGACCCAGTACTTC TRBV6-5 14 TRBJ2-5 few TRBD1
CASSSPVGGPTYNEQFF TGTGCCAGCAGCTCCCCGGTAGGAGGGCCAACCTACAATGAGCAGTTCTTC TRBV7-8 17 TRBJ2-1 - -
CASSPTQGQNTEAFF TGTGCCAGCAGCCCGACACAGGGGCAGAACACTGAAGCTTTCTTT TRBV4-2 15 TRBJ1-1 - TRBD1
CASSLRETSPTDTQYF TGTGCCAGCAGCCTTAGGGAAACTAGCCCCACAGATACGCAGTATTTT TRBV11-2 16 TRBJ2-3 - -